The rows below give T cell receptor beta chains drawn from one sample of a study of CD8 T cells in ankylosing spondylitis. MiXCR was run by TCRdb on the 5' RACE reads, yielding one entry per CDR3 protein. Of 120,000 or so distinct CDR3 sequences in the sample, 12% to 15% were seen once. Material for sequencing was blood, either unsorted or a sorted T cell fraction (not recorded which). The receptors originated from a female donor with ankylosing spondylitis or in good health (not recorded which). CDR3s include the opening cysteine and the closing phenylalanine or tryptophan. Each record gives: J gene, V gene, D gene, CDR3 length, clone size, CDR3 DNA, CDR3 protein. A D gene is named only where the DNA matches it firmly. Clone size is not always given. Where it is, it says once, few, many or a class for expanded clones.

>TRBJ2-5|TRBV10-3|NA|14|many
TGTGCCATCAGTGAGCTGGGTAACGTTCCAACCCAGTACTTC
CAISELGNVPTQYF
>TRBJ2-1|TRBV20-1|TRBD2|13|few
TGCAGTGCCCCAGGACTAGTCCTTGATGAGCAGTTCTTC
CSAPGLVLDEQFF
>TRBJ1-6|TRBV5-6|NA|16|many
TGTGCCAGCAGCTCTGTGGGAGAAAGCTATAATTCACCCCTCCACTTT
CASSSVGESYNSPLHF
>TRBJ2-4|TRBV12-3/TRBV12-4|TRBD2|13|NA
TGTGCCAGCAGTAGACGGGGGGAGGACATTCAGTACTTC
CASSRRGEDIQYF
>TRBJ2-1|TRBV20-1|TRBD2|13|NA
TGCAGTGCCCGGACTAGCGTGGGGAATGAGCAGTTCTTC
CSARTSVGNEQFF
>TRBJ2-2|TRBV11-2|NA|14|few
TGTGCCAGCAGCTTGGGTCTTGGGGTCGGGGAGCTGTTTTTT
CASSLGLGVGELFF
>TRBJ2-7|TRBV5-1|NA|16|many
TGCGCCAGCAGCAAGAACCTAGCGTCTCCGACGGGGGAGCAGTACTTC
CASSKNLASPTGEQYF
>TRBJ2-1|TRBV18|TRBD2|17|many
TGTGCCAGCTCACACTCAGCGGGAGCTTTCCTCTACAATGAGCAGTTCTTC
CASSHSAGAFLYNEQFF
>TRBJ2-2|TRBV25-1|TRBD2|16|once
TGTGCCAGCAGTGAAGCGGGGGGGGCGAACACCGGGGAGCTGTTTTTT
CASSEAGGANTGELFF
>TRBJ2-7|TRBV10-3|NA|13|many
TGTGCCATCAGTCGGGACTTGAATTACGAGCAGTACTTC
CAISRDLNYEQYF
>TRBJ2-1|TRBV6-1|TRBD2|17|NA
TGTGCCAGCAGCCTCACGCAGGGTAGCGGGGGGGCATTTGAGCAGTTCTTC
CASSLTQGSGGAFEQFF
>TRBJ2-1|TRBV12-3/TRBV12-4|TRBD1|14|many
TGTGCCAGCAGTCAACAGGGGAATTACAATGAGCAGTTCTTC
CASSQQGNYNEQFF
>TRBJ2-2|TRBV7-9|NA|14|NA
TGTGCCAGCAGCTTGGACCGGGACACCGGGGAGCTGTTTTTT
CASSLDRDTGELFF
>TRBJ2-7|TRBV28|NA|14|few
TGTGCCAGCAGCCCCGGGACAAGTGGACCGATCGTACACTTC
CASSPGTSGPIVHF
>TRBJ2-7|TRBV7-8|TRBD1|15|NA
TGTGCCAGCAGCAAAGGGACAGGGTATGTCTACGAGCAGTACTTC
CASSKGTGYVYEQYF
>TRBJ1-2|TRBV5-5|NA|15|few
TGTGCCAGCAGCCTCGGGCCTGCGGCTAACTATGGCTACACCTTC
CASSLGPAANYGYTF
>TRBJ2-7|TRBV4-2|NA|15|NA
TGTGCCAGCAGCCAAGGGGAAGCGAGCTCCTACGAGCAGTACTTC
CASSQGEASSYEQYF
>TRBJ1-4|TRBV30|NA|15|once
TGTGCCTGGAGTGTTGCCCGGGTGACTAATGAAAAACTGTTTTTT
CAWSVARVTNEKLFF
>TRBJ2-5|TRBV29-1|TRBD1|15|few
TGCAGCGTTGGAAGTCAGGGGGCCCCGTCGGAGACCCAGTACTTC
CSVGSQGAPSETQYF
>TRBJ1-5|TRBV6-2/TRBV6-3|NA|13|NA
TGTGCCAGCAGTTTACAGGGTTTTCAGCCCCAGCATTTT
CASSLQGFQPQHF
>TRBJ2-5|TRBV20-1|TRBD2|14|many
TGCAGTGCTACCGCGACTAGCGGCCAAGAGACCCAGTACTTC
CSATATSGQETQYF
>TRBJ2-7|TRBV2|NA|12|few
TGTGCCAGCAATTTAGACCCTGGGGAGCAGTACTTC
CASNLDPGEQYF
>TRBJ2-1|TRBV4-1|TRBD2|14|few
TGCGCCAGCAGCCATGACCAGACTAGCGCGAAACAGTTCTTC
CASSHDQTSAKQFF
>TRBJ2-3|TRBV28|NA|17|many
TGTGCCAGCAGTTCACTTTACTGGGCGGAAAGCACAGATACGCAGTATTTT
CASSSLYWAESTDTQYF
>TRBJ2-1|TRBV29-1|NA|14|few
TGCAGCGTTGAAGATAGTTGGTTAGGGGATGGCCAGTTCTTC
CSVEDSWLGDGQFF
>TRBJ2-5|TRBV2|NA|12|NA
TGTGCCAGTCGACTTAGCGAGGAGACCCAGTACTTC
CASRLSEETQYF
>TRBJ2-7|TRBV10-3|NA|13|many
TGTGCCATCAGTGAACCAACTACCTACGAGCAGTACTTC
CAISEPTTYEQYF
>TRBJ2-5|TRBV9|NA|13|few
TGTGCCAGCAGCGTCGGACTTGGAGAGACCCAGTACTTC
CASSVGLGETQYF